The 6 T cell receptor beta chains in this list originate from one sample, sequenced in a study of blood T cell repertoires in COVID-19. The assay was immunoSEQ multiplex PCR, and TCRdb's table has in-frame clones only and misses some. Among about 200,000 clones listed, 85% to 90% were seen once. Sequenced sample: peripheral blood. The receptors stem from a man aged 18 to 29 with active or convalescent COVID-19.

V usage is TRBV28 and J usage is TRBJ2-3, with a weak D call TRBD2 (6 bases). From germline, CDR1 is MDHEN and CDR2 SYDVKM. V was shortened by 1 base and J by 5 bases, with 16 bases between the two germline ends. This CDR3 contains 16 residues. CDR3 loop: CASSLSGGIRIDTQYF. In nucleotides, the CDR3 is TGTGCCAGCAGTTTATCGGGCGGGATAAGGATAGATACGCAGTATTTT.

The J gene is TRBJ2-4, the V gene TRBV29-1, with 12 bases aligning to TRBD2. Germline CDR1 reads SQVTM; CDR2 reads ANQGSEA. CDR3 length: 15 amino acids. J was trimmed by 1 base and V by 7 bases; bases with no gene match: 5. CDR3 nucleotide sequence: TGCAGCGCCATCCTAGCGGGAGGGGCCAAAAACATTCAGTACTTC. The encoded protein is CSAILAGGAKNIQYF. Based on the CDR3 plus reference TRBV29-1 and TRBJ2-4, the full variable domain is SAVISQKPSRDICQRGTSLTIQCQVDSQVTMMFWYRQQPGQSLTLIATANQGSEATYESGFVIDKFPISRPNLTFSTLTVSNMSPEDSSIYLCSAILAGGAKNIQYFGAGTRLSVL.

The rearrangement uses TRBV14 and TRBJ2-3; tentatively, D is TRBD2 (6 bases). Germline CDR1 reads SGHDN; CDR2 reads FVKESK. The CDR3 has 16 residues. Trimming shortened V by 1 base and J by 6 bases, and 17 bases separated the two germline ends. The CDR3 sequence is CASSQGSFGRSDTQYF. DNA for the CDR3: TGTGCCAGCAGCCAAGGCAGTTTCGGGAGATCCGATACGCAGTATTTT.

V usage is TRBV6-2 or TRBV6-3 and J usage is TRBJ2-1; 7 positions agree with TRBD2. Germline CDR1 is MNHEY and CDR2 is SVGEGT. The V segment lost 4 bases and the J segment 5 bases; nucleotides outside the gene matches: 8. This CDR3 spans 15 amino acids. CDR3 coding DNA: TGTGCCAGCAGTTCTATGGGGGGGTTTAACAATGAGCAGTTCTTC. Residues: CASSSMGGFNNEQFF.

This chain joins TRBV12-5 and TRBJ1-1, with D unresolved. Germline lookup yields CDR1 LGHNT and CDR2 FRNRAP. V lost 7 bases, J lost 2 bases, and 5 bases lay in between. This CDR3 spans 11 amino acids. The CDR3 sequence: CASATNTEAFF. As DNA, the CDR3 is TGTGCTAGTGCCACAAACACTGAAGCTTTCTTT.

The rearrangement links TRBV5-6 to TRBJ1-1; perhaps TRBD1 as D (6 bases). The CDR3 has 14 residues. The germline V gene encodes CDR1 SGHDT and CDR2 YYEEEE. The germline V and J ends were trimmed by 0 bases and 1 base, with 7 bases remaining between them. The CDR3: CASSLGTENTEAFF. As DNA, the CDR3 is TGTGCCAGCAGCTTGGGGACAGAGAACACTGAAGCTTTCTTT.